The source of this T cell receptor (beta chain) is a study of CD8 T cells in ankylosing spondylitis. CDR3 size: 13 residues. Trimming removed 5 bases from V and 4 bases from J, with 14 bases in between. The germline V gene encodes CDR1 DFQATT and CDR2 SNEGSKA (reference sequence). In the case of this clonotype: Its antigen is currently unknown.

Study observations and caveats: Significantly higher representation of disease-linked clones was reported for matched ankylosing spondylitis synovial fluid. Ankylosing spondylitis blood appeared to be characterized by a TCR beta motif of 8 or 9 highly homologous variants.

Quantitative molecular-barcoded 5'-RACE generated the TCR beta libraries. MiXCR, applied by TCRdb to the 5' RACE reads, yields one record per CDR3 protein. This sample has around 130,000 distinct CDR3 sequences, with roughly an eighth found just once. The source material was blood, either unsorted or a sorted T cell fraction (not recorded which). The TCR was taken from a female donor with ankylosing spondylitis or in good health (not recorded which). The gene calls are TRBV20-1 and TRBJ1-1, with no clear D. CDR3 in DNA: TGCAGTGCTCGAAACCCCGGGCGCACTGAAGCTTTCTTT. Amino acids: CSARNPGRTEAFF.